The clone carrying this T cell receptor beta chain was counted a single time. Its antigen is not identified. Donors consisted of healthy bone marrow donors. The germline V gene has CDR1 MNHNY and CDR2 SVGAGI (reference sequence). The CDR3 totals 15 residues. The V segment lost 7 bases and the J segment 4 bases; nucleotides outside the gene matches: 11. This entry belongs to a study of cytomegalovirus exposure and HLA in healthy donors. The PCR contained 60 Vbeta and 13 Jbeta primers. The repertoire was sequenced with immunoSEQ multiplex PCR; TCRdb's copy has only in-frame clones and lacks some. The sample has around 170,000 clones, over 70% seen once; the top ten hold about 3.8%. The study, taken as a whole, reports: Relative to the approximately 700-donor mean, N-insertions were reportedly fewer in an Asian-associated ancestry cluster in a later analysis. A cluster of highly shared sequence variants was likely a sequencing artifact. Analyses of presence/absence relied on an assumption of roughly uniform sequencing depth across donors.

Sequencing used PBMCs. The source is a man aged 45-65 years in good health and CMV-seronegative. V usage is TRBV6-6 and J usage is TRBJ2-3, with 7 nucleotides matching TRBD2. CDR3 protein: CASTSAGSSPDTQYF. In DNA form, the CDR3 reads TGTGCCAGCACTTCAGCGGGGTCTAGCCCAGATACGCAGTATTTT.